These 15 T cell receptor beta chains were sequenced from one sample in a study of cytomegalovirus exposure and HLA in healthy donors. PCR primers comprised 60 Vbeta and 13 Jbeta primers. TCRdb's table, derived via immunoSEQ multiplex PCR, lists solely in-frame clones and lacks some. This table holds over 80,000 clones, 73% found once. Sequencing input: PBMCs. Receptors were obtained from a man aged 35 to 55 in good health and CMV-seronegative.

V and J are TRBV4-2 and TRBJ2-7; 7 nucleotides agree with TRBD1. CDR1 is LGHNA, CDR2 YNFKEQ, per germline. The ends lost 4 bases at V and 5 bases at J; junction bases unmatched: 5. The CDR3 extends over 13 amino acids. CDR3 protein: CASSPRGGDEQYF. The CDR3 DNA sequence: TGTGCCAGCAGCCCAAGAGGGGGCGACGAGCAGTACTTC.

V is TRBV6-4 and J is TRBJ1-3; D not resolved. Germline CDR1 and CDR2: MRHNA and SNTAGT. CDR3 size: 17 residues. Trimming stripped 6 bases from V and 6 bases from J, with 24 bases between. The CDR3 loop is CASSSKRHLQAVNTIYF. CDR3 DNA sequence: TGTGCCAGCAGCTCCAAAAGACACCTCCAAGCTGTAAACACCATATATTTT.

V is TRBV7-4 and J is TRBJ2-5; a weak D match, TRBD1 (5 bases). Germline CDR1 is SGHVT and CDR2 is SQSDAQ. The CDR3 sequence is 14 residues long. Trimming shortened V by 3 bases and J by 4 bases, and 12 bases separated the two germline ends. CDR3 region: CASSFRPRVETQYF. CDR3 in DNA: TGTGCCAGCAGCTTCCGACCCAGGGTAGAGACCCAGTACTTC.

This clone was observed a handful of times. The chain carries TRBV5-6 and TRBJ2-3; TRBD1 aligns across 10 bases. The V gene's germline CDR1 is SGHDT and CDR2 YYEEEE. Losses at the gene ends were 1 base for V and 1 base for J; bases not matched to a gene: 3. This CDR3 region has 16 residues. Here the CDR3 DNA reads TGTGCCAGCAGCTTGATAGGGACAGGGGGCACAGATACGCAGTATTTT. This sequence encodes CASSLIGTGGTDTQYF.

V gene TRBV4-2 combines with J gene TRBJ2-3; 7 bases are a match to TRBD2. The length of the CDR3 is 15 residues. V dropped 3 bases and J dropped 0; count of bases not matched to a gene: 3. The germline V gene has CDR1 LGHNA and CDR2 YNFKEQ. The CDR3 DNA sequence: TGTGCCAGCAGCCATGGGACTACTAGCACAGATACGCAGTATTTT. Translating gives CASSHGTTSTDTQYF.

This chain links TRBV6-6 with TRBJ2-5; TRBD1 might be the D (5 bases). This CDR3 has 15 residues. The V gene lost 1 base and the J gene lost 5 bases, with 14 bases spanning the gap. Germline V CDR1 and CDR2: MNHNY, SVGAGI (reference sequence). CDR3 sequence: CASSYYGRGGETQYF. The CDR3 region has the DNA TGTGCCAGCAGTTACTACGGTAGGGGCGGTGAGACCCAGTACTTC.

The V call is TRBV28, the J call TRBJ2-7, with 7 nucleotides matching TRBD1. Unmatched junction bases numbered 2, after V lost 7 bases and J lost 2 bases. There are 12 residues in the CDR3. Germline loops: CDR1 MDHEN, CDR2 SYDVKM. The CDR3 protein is CASNRGPYEQYF. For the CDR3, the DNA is TGTGCCAGCAACAGGGGCCCCTACGAGCAGTACTTC.

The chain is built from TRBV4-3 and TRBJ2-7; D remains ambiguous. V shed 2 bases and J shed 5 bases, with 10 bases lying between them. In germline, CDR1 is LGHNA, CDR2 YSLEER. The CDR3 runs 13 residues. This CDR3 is CASSQQTGHEQYF. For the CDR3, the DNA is TGCGCCAGCAGCCAACAAACGGGTCACGAGCAGTACTTC.

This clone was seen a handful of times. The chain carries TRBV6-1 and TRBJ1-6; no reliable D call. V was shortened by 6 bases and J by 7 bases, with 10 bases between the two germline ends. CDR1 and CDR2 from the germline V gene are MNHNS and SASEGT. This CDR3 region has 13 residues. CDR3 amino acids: CASRAVLNSPLHF. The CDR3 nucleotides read TGTGCCAGCAGGGCGGTACTCAATTCACCCCTCCACTTT.

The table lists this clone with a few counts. The CDR3 region has the DNA TGCGCCAGCAGCTTAGCAGGGTCGAACACTGAAGCTTTCTTT. It codes for CASSLAGSNTEAFF. The chain employs TRBV5-1 and TRBJ1-1; TRBD1 is a possible D gene (5 bases). V gave up 2 bases and J gave up 1 base, with 9 bases separating them. The CDR3 is 14 amino acids. Germline assignment: CDR1 SGHRS and CDR2 YFSETQ. Supplemented by reference TRBV5-1 and TRBJ1-1, the full variable domain reads KAGVTQTPRYLIKTRGQQVTLSCSPISGHRSVSWYQQTPGQGLQFLFEYFSETQRNKGNFPGRFSGRQFSNSRSEMNVSTLELGDSALYLCASSLAGSNTEAFFGQGTRLTVV.

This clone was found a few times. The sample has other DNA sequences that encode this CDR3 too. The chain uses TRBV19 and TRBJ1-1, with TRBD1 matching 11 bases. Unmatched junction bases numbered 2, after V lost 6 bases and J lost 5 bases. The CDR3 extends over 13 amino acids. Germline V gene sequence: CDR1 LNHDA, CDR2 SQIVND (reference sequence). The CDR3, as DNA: TGTGCCAGTAGGGACAGGGGGCGAACTGAAGCTTTCTTT. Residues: CASRDRGRTEAFF.

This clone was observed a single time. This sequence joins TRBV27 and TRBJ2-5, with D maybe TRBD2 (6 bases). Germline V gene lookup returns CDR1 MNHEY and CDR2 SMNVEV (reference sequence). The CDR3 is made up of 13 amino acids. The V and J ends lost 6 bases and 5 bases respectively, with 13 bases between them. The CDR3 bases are TGTGCCAGCAGCAGGGACTGGAGGGAGACCCAGTACTTC. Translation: CASSRDWRETQYF.

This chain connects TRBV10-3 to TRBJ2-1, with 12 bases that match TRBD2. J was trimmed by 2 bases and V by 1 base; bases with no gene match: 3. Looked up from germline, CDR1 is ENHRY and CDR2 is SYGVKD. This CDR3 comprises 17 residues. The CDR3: CAISEWTSGNTYNEQFF. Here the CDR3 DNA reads TGTGCCATCAGTGAGTGGACTAGCGGGAACACCTACAATGAGCAGTTCTTC.

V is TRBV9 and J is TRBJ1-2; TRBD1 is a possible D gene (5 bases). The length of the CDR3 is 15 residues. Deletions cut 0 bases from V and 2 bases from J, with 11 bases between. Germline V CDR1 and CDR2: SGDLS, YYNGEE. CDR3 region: CASSVAVTANYGYTF. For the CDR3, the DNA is TGTGCCAGCAGCGTAGCAGTGACAGCGAACTATGGCTACACCTTC.

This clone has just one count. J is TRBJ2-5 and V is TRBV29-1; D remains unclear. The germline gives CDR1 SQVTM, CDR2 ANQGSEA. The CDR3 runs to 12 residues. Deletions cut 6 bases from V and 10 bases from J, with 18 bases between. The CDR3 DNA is TGCAGCGTAGCACCCCCCCCTCAACGCCAGTACTTC. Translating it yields CSVAPPPQRQYF.